This T cell receptor beta chain was profiled in a study of blood T cell repertoires in COVID-19. About the study: Both acute and convalescent COVID-19 samples were obtained from the United States, Italy and Spain.

Trimming took off 7 bases at V and 8 bases at J, with 11 bases between the two ends. Per the germline V gene, CDR1 is SNHLY and CDR2 is FYNNEI. The CDR3 extends over 12 amino acids. TCRdb's copy holds only in-frame clones and misses some; the assay was immunoSEQ multiplex PCR. The sample has over 95,000 clones; around 84% are singletons. This chain connects TRBV2 to TRBJ2-2; tentatively, D is TRBD2 (5 bases). The source is a woman between 40 and 55 years old with acute or convalescent COVID-19. Sequencing was carried out using peripheral blood. The CDR3 region is CASKTRTGELFF. In DNA form, the CDR3 reads TGTGCCAGCAAAACAAGGACTGGGGAGCTGTTTTTT.